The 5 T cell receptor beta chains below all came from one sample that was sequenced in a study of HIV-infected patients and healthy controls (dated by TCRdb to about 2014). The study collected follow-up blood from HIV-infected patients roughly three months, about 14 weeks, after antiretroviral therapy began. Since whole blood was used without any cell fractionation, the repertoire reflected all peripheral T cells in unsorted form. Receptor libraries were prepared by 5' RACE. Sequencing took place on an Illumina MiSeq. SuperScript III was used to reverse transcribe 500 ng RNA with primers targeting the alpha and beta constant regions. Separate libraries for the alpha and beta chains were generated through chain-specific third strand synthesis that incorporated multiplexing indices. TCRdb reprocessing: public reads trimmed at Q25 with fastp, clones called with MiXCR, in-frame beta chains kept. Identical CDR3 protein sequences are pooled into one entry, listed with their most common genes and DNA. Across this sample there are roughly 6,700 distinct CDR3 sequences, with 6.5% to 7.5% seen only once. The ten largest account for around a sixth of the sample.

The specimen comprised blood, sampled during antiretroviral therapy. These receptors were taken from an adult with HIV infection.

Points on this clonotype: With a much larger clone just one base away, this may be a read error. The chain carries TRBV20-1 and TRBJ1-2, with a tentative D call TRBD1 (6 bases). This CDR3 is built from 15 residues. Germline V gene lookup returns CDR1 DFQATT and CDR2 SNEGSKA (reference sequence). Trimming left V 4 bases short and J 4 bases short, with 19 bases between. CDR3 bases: TGCAGTGCTATAGACCGGGACAAGAACACCTATGGCTACACCTTC. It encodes CSAIDRDKNTYGYTF.

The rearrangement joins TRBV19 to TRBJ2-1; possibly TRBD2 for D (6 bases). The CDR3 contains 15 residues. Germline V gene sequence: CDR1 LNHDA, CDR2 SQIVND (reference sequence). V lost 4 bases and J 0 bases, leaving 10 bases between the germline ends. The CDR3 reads CASSTVADSYNEQFF. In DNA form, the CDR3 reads TGTGCCAGTAGTACCGTAGCGGACTCCTACAATGAGCAGTTCTTC. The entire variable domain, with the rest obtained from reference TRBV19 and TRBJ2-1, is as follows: DGGITQSPKYLFRKEGQNVTLSCEQNLNHDAMYWYRQDPGQGLRLIYYSQIVNDFQKGDIAEGYSVSREKKESFPLTVTSAQKNPTAFYLCASSTVADSYNEQFFGPGTRLTVL.

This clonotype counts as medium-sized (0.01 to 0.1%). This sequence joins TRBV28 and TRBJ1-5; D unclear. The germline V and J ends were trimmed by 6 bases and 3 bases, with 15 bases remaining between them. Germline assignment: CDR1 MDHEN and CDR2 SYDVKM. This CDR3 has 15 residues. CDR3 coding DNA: TGTGCCAGCAGGACTTCGGGTCGGTACAATCAGCCCCAGCATTTT. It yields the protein CASRTSGRYNQPQHF.

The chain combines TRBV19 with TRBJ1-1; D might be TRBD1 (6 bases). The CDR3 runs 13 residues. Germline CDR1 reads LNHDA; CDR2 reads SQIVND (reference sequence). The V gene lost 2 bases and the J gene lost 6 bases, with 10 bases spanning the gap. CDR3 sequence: CASSIIGGAEAFF. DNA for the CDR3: TGTGCCAGTAGTATAATAGGGGGGGCTGAAGCTTTCTTT.

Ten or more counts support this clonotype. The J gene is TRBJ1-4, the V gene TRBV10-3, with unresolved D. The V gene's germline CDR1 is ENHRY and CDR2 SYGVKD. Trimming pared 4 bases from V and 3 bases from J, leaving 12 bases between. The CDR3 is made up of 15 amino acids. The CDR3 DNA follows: TGTGCCATCAGTGCCCAGACAAAGGCTAATGAAAAACTGTTTTTT. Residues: CAISAQTKANEKLFF.